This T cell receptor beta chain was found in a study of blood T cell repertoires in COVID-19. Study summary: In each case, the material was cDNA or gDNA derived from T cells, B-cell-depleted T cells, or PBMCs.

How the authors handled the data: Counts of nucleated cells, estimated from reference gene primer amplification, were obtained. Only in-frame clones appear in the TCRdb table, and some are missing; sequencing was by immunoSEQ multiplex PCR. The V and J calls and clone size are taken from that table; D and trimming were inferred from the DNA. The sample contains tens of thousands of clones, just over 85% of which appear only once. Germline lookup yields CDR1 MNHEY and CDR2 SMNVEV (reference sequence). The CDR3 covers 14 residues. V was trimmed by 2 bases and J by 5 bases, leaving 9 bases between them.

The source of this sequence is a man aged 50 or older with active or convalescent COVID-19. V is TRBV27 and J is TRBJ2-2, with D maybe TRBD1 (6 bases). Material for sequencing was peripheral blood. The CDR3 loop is CASSLNRATGELFF. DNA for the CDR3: TGTGCCAGCAGTTTAAACAGGGCGACCGGGGAGCTGTTTTTT.